The 29 T cell receptor beta chains below all came from one sample that was sequenced in a study of human T cells and chemical hapten exposure. TCRdb re-called the RACE reads through MiXCR, storing one row per CDR3 protein. The sample includes roughly 74,000 distinct CDR3 sequences, 30% to 35% seen only once; the top ten take about 8.9%. Time point here: patch test 1, 2 weeks after DPC sensitization. Treatment here: therapeutic diphenylcyclopropenone sensitization with weekly scalp DPC. The material sequenced was whole blood, taken in connection with sensitization to the hapten diphenylcyclopropenone (DPC). The source is a man between 35 and 55 years old with alopecia areata. Some clones in this sample may be carry-over from other donors' samples.

The CDR3 loop reads CASSLGTPTGYTF. In DNA form, the CDR3 reads TGTGCCAGCAGCTTGGGGACACCCACCGGCTACACCTTC. The chain employs TRBV5-5 and TRBJ1-2; D is perhaps TRBD1 (5 bases). Trimming cost V 0 bases and J 8 bases, with 11 bases left between them. CDR1 is SGHKS and CDR2 is YYEKEE in the germline V gene (reference sequence). CDR3 length: 13 amino acids.

J is TRBJ2-7 and V is TRBV3-1; D possibly corresponds to TRBD2 (5 bases). The CDR3 length is 18 residues. Trimming removed 1 base from V and 7 bases from J, with 26 bases in between. The germline gives CDR1 LGHDT, CDR2 YNNKEL (reference sequence). CDR3 in amino acids: CASSQGSGGVSRKGEQYF. CDR3 nucleotides: TGTGCCAGCAGCCAAGGGTCCGGAGGAGTCTCCCGAAAAGGAGAGCAGTACTTC.

This clonotype came up a few times. The rearrangement uses TRBV12-3 or TRBV12-4 and TRBJ1-1; D unclear. The CDR3 spans 15 residues. Trimming cost V 4 bases and J 1 base, with 13 bases left between them. The CDR3 reads CASSSHGAGNTEAFF. As DNA, the CDR3 is TGTGCCAGCAGTTCCCATGGCGCTGGGAACACTGAAGCTTTCTTT.

The chain joins TRBV27 to TRBJ1-3, with a tentative D call TRBD1 (6 bases). The V and J ends lost 2 bases and 8 bases respectively, with 16 bases between them. This CDR3 spans 15 amino acids. From germline, CDR1 is MNHEY and CDR2 SMNVEV (reference sequence). The CDR3, as DNA: TGTGCCAGCAGTTTACGCAGGGGAGGAGGGGACACCATATATTTT. Protein sequence: CASSLRRGGGDTIYF.

The chain has TRBV27 and TRBJ2-3, with D possibly being TRBD2 (5 bases). The CDR3 runs 17 residues. Between the trimmed V and J ends, which lost 1 base and 0 bases, there was a span of 14 bases. CDR1 is MNHEY, CDR2 SMNVEV, per germline (reference sequence). For the CDR3, the DNA is TGTGCCAGCAGTTTATTTGCCAGCGGAGGAAGCACAGATACGCAGTATTTT. Protein sequence: CASSLFASGGSTDTQYF.

The chain has TRBV12-3 or TRBV12-4 and TRBJ2-5; D remains ambiguous. The CDR3 runs to 14 residues. Trimming removed 4 bases at V and 4 bases at J, with 13 bases between. CDR3: CASSSRVIGETQYF. CDR3 coding DNA: TGTGCCAGCAGTTCCCGGGTCATTGGAGAGACCCAGTACTTC.

This clonotype occurred a few times. The chain links TRBV13 to TRBJ2-1, with 9 bases lining up with TRBD2. V lost 5 bases, J lost 10 bases, and 6 bases stayed unmatched. The germline CDR1 and CDR2 sequences are PRHDT and FYEKMQ (reference sequence). This CDR3 contains 13 residues. The DNA of the CDR3 is TGTGCCAGCAGCACCGGTCTAGCGGGAGAGCAGTTCTTC. Its translation is CASSTGLAGEQFF.

V gene TRBV6-2 or TRBV6-3 combines with J gene TRBJ2-7; a weak D match, TRBD2 (6 bases). Trimming removed 2 bases at V and 4 bases at J, with 15 bases between. The CDR3 sequence is 15 residues long. Germline V gene data show CDR1 as MNHEY and CDR2 as SVGEGT. In DNA, the CDR3 is TGTGCCAGCAGTTACGGGGGGACCGGATCGTACGAGCAGTACTTC. Encoded protein: CASSYGGTGSYEQYF.

The chain joins TRBV5-4 to TRBJ1-1, with TRBD1 matching 8 bases. This CDR3 region has 12 residues. With 4 bases clipped from V and 8 bases from J, the junction kept 4 bases outside the gene matches. Germline V gene lookup returns CDR1 SGHNT and CDR2 YYREEE (reference sequence). The CDR3 coding sequence is TGTGCCAGCAGCGAAGGACAGGGAGAAGCTTTCTTT. Its protein product is CASSEGQGEAFF.

The V and J genes are TRBV7-6 and TRBJ2-7; D perhaps matches TRBD1 (5 bases). V lost 4 bases, J lost 2 bases, and 12 bases lay in between. The CDR3 consists of 14 residues. Germline V gives CDR1 SGHVS, CDR2 FNYEAQ. CDR3 sequence reads: CASSSLDSTYEQYF. CDR3 nucleotides: TGTGCCAGCAGCTCCTTAGACAGTACCTACGAGCAGTACTTC.

The sample holds a few counts of this clonotype. This chain joins TRBV5-4 and TRBJ2-7; 9 nucleotides line up with TRBD1. J was trimmed by 9 bases and V by 5 bases; bases with no gene match: 15. The CDR3 is made up of 15 amino acids. Germline-derived CDR1 and CDR2 are SGHNT and YYREEE (reference sequence). The CDR3 reads CASSVGTGQGVRQYF. In DNA, the CDR3 is TGTGCCAGCAGTGTAGGAACGGGACAGGGTGTTCGGCAGTACTTC. Drawing the rest from reference TRBV5-4 and TRBJ2-7, the complete variable domain is ETGVTQSPTHLIKTRGQQVTLRCSSQSGHNTVSWYQQALGQGPQFIFQYYREEENGRGNFPPRFSGLQFPNYSSELNVNALELDDSALYLCASSVGTGQGVRQYFGPGTRLTVT.

The chain is built from TRBV6-5 and TRBJ2-3, with 7 bases aligning to TRBD1. Germline trimming cut 2 bases from V and 4 bases from J; bases unmatched to any gene: 3. This CDR3 comprises 14 residues. Germline V gene data show CDR1 as MNHEY and CDR2 as SVGAGI. CDR3 nucleotides: TGTGCCAGCAGTTACGGGGACAGCCCAGATACGCAGTATTTT. It is translated as CASSYGDSPDTQYF.

The rearrangement links TRBV25-1 to TRBJ1-1; TRBD1 aligns across 9 bases. The germline gives CDR1 MGHDK, CDR2 SYGVNS. The CDR3 totals 13 residues. V dropped 6 bases and J dropped 6; count of bases not matched to a gene: 5. CDR3: CASRQGALSEAFF. CDR3 DNA: TGTGCCAGCAGACAGGGGGCTCTTTCTGAAGCTTTCTTT.

The chain recombines TRBV7-2 with TRBJ2-1, with D possibly TRBD2 on 6 matching bases. Germline V CDR1 and CDR2: SGHTA, FQGNSA. Deletions cut 3 bases from V and 7 bases from J, with 7 bases between. The CDR3 runs 12 residues. CDR3 sequence reads: CASSFRGNEQFF. The DNA of the CDR3 is TGTGCCAGCAGCTTTCGGGGGAATGAGCAGTTCTTC.

The V and J genes are TRBV5-1 and TRBJ1-4, with a weak D call TRBD1 (6 bases). The CDR3 is made up of 15 amino acids. Germline CDR1 and CDR2: SGHRS and YFSETQ. V dropped 4 bases and J dropped 0 bases, with 10 bases sitting between them. This CDR3 is CASSKGTTTNEKLFF. The CDR3 bases are TGCGCCAGCAGCAAGGGGACAACAACTAATGAAAAACTGTTTTTT.

The J gene is TRBJ2-5, the V gene TRBV20-1; D possibly matches TRBD1 or TRBD2 (6 bases each). CDR1 and CDR2 from the germline V gene are DFQATT and SNEGSKA (reference sequence). This CDR3 comprises 15 residues. The ends were cut back, 6 bases at V and 1 base at J, with 18 bases in the middle. The CDR3 bases are TGCAGTGCCCCACCCGGGGGCCCTCTCCAAGAGACCCAGTACTTC. Translating it yields CSAPPGGPLQETQYF.

The sample holds a few counts of this clonotype. The V gene is TRBV13, the J gene TRBJ2-7, with D hard to call. Germline CDR1 and CDR2: PRHDT and FYEKMQ (reference sequence). The CDR3 runs to 14 residues. Trimming took off 5 bases at V and 2 bases at J, with 13 bases between the two ends. CDR3 DNA sequence: TGTGCCAGCAGCCCCGAAAGGCGGCCCTACGAGCAGTACTTC. Protein: CASSPERRPYEQYF. Based on the CDR3 plus reference TRBV13 and TRBJ2-7, the full variable domain is AAGVIQSPRHLIKEKRETATLKCYPIPRHDTVYWYQQGPGQDPQFLISFYEKMQSDKGSIPDRFSAQQFSDYHSELNMSSLELGDSALYFCASSPERRPYEQYFGPGTRLTVT.

V usage is TRBV20-1 and J usage is TRBJ2-4; 14 nucleotides match TRBD2. V lost 6 bases and J lost 16; bases outside the gene matches: 23. Germline V gene data show CDR1 as DFQATT and CDR2 as SNEGSKA (reference sequence). This CDR3 region has 17 residues. CDR3 amino acids: CSATRGWNPGLAGVDYF. The CDR3 DNA is TGCAGTGCCACTCGGGGGTGGAACCCGGGACTAGCGGGAGTTGATTACTTC.

This chain connects TRBV7-8 to TRBJ2-4; D may correspond to TRBD1 or TRBD2 (6 bases each). Germline CDR1 and CDR2: SGHVS and FQNEAQ. V dropped 1 base and J dropped 0 bases, with 19 bases sitting between them. The CDR3 sequence is 19 residues long. Here the CDR3 DNA reads TGTGCCAGCAGCTTAGGGGTTCCAGTCAGGGGACTAGCCAAAAACATTCAGTACTTC. Amino acids: CASSLGVPVRGLAKNIQYF.

The chain uses TRBV4-3 and TRBJ2-1; 11 nucleotides match TRBD2. The germline gives CDR1 LGHNA, CDR2 YSLEER. The length of the CDR3 is 16 residues. J gave up 4 bases and V 2 bases, and 4 bases lay outside the gene matches. The CDR3 region has the DNA TGCGCCAGCAGCCAAAATAGACTAGCGGGATACAATGAGCAGTTCTTC. It translates to CASSQNRLAGYNEQFF.

The V call is TRBV29-1, the J call TRBJ2-1; D may match TRBD1 or TRBD2 (5 bases each). The germline V gene has CDR1 SQVTM and CDR2 ANQGSEA. V gave up 4 bases and J gave up 6 bases, with 7 bases separating them. The CDR3 extends over 11 amino acids. The DNA for the CDR3 is TGCAGCGTTGGGGGGATCAATGAGCAGTTCTTC. Amino acids: CSVGGINEQFF.

There are a few counts of this clonotype. J is TRBJ1-1 and V is TRBV11-1; 7 bases agree with TRBD1. With V trimmed by 11 bases and J by 2 bases, 11 bases remained unmatched. Looked up from germline, CDR1 is SGHAT and CDR2 is FQDESV (reference sequence). This CDR3 is built from 14 residues. The CDR3 coding sequence is TGTGCCTGCCGGGAAGGGACAGCTAACACTGAAGCTTTCTTT. As protein: CACREGTANTEAFF. Full variable domain (missing parts from reference TRBV11-1 and TRBJ1-1): EAEVAQSPRYKITEKSQAVAFWCDPISGHATLYWYRQILGQGPELLVQFQDESVVDDSQLPKDRFSAERLKGVDSTLKIQPAELGDSAMYLCACREGTANTEAFFGQGTRLTVV.

The chain carries TRBV20-1 and TRBJ2-3; a possible D gene is TRBD2 (5 bases). The CDR3 loop spans 15 amino acids. The V and J ends lost 4 bases and 0 bases respectively, with 14 bases between them. The germline CDR1 and CDR2 sequences are DFQATT and SNEGSKA (reference sequence). Here the CDR3 DNA reads TGCAGTGCTACCAGTAGCGCTCCTAGCACAGATACGCAGTATTTT. Its translation: CSATSSAPSTDTQYF.

This clonotype has more than one count but fewer than ten. The chain uses TRBV3-1 and TRBJ1-5; D perhaps matches TRBD1 (5 bases). The ends were cut back, 1 base at V and 7 bases at J, with 11 bases in the middle. Germline loops: CDR1 LGHDT, CDR2 YNNKEL (reference sequence). The length of the CDR3 is 14 residues. CDR3 in amino acids: CASSQAGPGQPQHF. CDR3 nucleotides: TGTGCCAGCAGCCAAGCAGGGCCGGGGCAGCCCCAGCATTTT.

This clonotype has ten or more counts. J is TRBJ2-1 and V is TRBV20-1, with TRBD1 identical over 11 bases. V dropped 1 base and J dropped 0; count of bases not matched to a gene: 5. In germline, CDR1 is DFQATT, CDR2 SNEGSKA (reference sequence). The CDR3 spans 17 residues. The CDR3 is CSARAQGQGVSYNEQFF. The CDR3 bases are TGCAGTGCTAGAGCTCAGGGACAGGGGGTCTCCTACAATGAGCAGTTCTTC.

This clonotype was recorded a few times. The V gene is TRBV27, the J gene TRBJ2-4; D remains unclear. Deletions cut 4 bases from V and 1 base from J, with 5 bases between. Germline assignment: CDR1 MNHEY and CDR2 SMNVEV (reference sequence). The CDR3 has 13 amino acids. Here the CDR3 DNA reads TGTGCCAGCAGTTCATCGGCCAAAAACATTCAGTACTTC. This gives the protein CASSSSAKNIQYF.

This clonotype was seen a few times. The gene calls are TRBV19 and TRBJ2-2; D unclear. The CDR3 spans 14 residues. Trimming shortened V by 5 bases and J by 3 bases, and 10 bases separated the two germline ends. CDR1 and CDR2 (germline): LNHDA, SQIVND (reference sequence). The CDR3 is CASSPTGYTGELFF. The CDR3 nucleotides read TGTGCCAGTAGTCCGACTGGCTACACCGGGGAGCTGTTTTTT.

This clonotype was counted a few times. The J gene is TRBJ2-4, the V gene TRBV27; the match to TRBD1 covers 8 bases. Germline V CDR1 and CDR2: MNHEY, SMNVEV (reference sequence). The CDR3 sequence is 16 residues long. V shed 3 bases, J shed 3 bases, and the junction held 7 bases outside the gene matches. The DNA for the CDR3 is TGTGCCAGCAGTTTTTCTGGACAGGGAATCAAAAACATTCAGTACTTC. It yields the protein CASSFSGQGIKNIQYF.

The V gene is TRBV14, the J gene TRBJ2-2, with D perhaps matching TRBD2 (6 bases). The germline CDR1 and CDR2 sequences are SGHDN and FVKESK. The CDR3 spans 16 residues. V gave up 4 bases and J gave up 0 bases, with 12 bases separating them. The CDR3, as DNA: TGTGCCAGCAGCCTGGGGACTTTCGCGAACACCGGGGAGCTGTTTTTT. This gives the protein CASSLGTFANTGELFF.